The subject of this entry is one T cell receptor beta chain. This sample is drawn from a study of human T cells and chemical hapten exposure. The V and J ends lost 3 bases and 0 bases respectively, with 6 bases between them. CDR3 length equals 13 residues. Germline V CDR1 and CDR2: DFQATT, SNEGSKA (reference sequence). TCRdb ran MiXCR on the RACE reads and lists one entry per CDR3 protein. This sample carries around 99,000 distinct CDR3 sequences, under 15% of them seen once, and the ten largest clones take 2% to 2.5%. Time point reported: patch test 1, 2 weeks after DPC sensitization. Regarding treatment: therapeutic diphenylcyclopropenone sensitization with weekly scalp DPC. Patients had alopecia, were aged 18 to 70, and were not pregnant.

V gene TRBV20-1 combines with J gene TRBJ1-5; unclear D gene. Material: whole blood, obtained in connection with sensitization to the hapten diphenylcyclopropenone (DPC). The clonotype was recovered from a woman between 35 and 50 years old with alopecia areata. Some clones in this sample may be carry-over from other donors' samples. The CDR3 DNA reads as TGCAGTGCTAGCCACTATAGCAATCAGCCCCAGCATTTT. Residues: CSASHYSNQPQHF.